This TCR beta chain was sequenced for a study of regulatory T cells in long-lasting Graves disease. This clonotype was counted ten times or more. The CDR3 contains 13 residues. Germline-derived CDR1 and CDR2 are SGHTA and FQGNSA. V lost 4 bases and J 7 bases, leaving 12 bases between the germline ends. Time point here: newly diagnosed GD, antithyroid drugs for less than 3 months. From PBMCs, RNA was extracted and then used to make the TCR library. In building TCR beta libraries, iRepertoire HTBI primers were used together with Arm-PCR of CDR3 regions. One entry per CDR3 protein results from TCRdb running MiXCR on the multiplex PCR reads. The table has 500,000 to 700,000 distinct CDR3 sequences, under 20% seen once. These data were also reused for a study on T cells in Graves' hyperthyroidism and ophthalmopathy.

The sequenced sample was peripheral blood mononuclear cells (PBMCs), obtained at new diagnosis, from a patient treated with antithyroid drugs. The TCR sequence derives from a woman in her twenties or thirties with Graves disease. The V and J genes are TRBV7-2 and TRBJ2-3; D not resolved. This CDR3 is CASSSLQVNTQYF. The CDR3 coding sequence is TGTGCCAGCAGCTCGCTCCAAGTTAATACGCAGTATTTT.